This TCR beta chain was sequenced during a study of a mutant IDH1 vaccine in newly diagnosed glioma (dated by TCRdb to the early 2020s). Notes on the research overall: Of the 30 or so patients who were treated, around 62% were male and roughly 38% were female, and the mean age was approximately 40 years. Before enrollment, most patients had been given radiochemotherapy with temozolomide as standard therapy, while the rest had received either radiotherapy alone or temozolomide alone. Longitudinal TCRB deep sequencing was done for some 25 treated patients, wherever samples were available for exploratory analyses. Peripheral blood was drawn at six visits: V03 (baseline), V05, V07, V10, V12 and V13. Results the study describes overall, beyond this receptor: Pseudoprogression seemed to be unrelated to changes in the top peripheral T cell clonotypes found by TCRB sequencing. The authors stated that sample limitations prevented analyses of patient blood samples from being reproduced. Availability determined which PBMC samples were chosen for TCRB deep sequencing. Vaccine-induced immune responses across multiple MHC alleles were detected in approximately 94% of patients.

Turning to this clone: There is no known antigen for this receptor. The sample holds no much larger clone one base away, and base qualities are not on file.

The CDR3 contains 14 residues, cysteine and phenylalanine counted. Of the read, only the CDR3 DNA is kept; its 42 bases are in frame from base 1. CDR1 and CDR2 (LNHNV, YYDKDF) derive from the germline V gene (reference sequence). Trimming at the junction amounts to 3 bases on V and 11 bases on J, and the germline ends lie 14 bases apart. According to the study, the label for this sample's time point signals: baseline, week 1 (first vaccination visit). Explained via the paper, the treatment or condition label denotes: pre-vaccination baseline after standard-of-care therapy. The donors had newly diagnosed IDH1-mutant astrocytomas of WHO grade 3 or 4 that showed loss of nuclear ATRX. The samples were drawn from NOA16, a multicentre, single-arm, open-label phase I trial in Germany that tested a mutant IDH1 peptide vaccine in humans for the first time. Blood drawn at visit V03 was used as the baseline sample for immunogenicity testing. The DNeasy Blood and Tissue Kit was used to extract genomic DNA from EDTA blood for TCRB sequencing.

Library construction relied on the immunoSEQ multiplex PCR assay. Rearranged TCR beta chain sequences were amplified using the hsTCRB Kit according to the manufacturer's protocol. TCRB libraries were sequenced on an Illumina MiSeq. In the source study's methods: The proprietary platform of the kit vendor was used for demultiplexing, trimming and gene mapping. TCRdb retrieved this table from immuneACCESS and kept in-frame rearrangements only. Not all clones are present; in checked studies, unresolved V genes account for under half, and no reason is known for the remainder. V, J and clone size derive from that table, while D and trimming were established from the DNA sequence. The sample yields about 51,000 clones; approximately 80% were counted once. About 1.7% of the sample comes from the top ten.

The TCR comes from a middle-aged woman with glioma. The rearrangement combines TRBV15 with TRBJ1-6; the D gene remains uncertain. The sample in question was PBMCs, obtained from a glioma patient treated with radiotherapy, temozolomide or both. Here the CDR3 is given as CATSRDGLGTPLHF. In nucleotide form, the sequence is TGTGCCACCAGCAGGGACGGGTTGGGGACACCCCTCCACTTT.